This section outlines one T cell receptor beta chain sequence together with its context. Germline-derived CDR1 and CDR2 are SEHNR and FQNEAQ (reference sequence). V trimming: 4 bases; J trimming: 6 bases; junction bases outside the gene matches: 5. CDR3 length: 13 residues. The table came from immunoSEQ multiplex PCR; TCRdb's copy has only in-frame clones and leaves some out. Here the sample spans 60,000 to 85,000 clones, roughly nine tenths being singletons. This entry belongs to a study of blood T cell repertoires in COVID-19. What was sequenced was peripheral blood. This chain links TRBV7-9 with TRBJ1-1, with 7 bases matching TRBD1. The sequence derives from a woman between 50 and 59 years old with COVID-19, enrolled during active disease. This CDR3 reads CASSSSGTAEAFF. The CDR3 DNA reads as TGTGCCAGCAGCTCCAGTGGGACAGCTGAAGCTTTCTTT.